This entry lists 8 T cell receptor beta chains sequenced from one sample in a study of blood T cell repertoires in COVID-19. Clones were sequenced by immunoSEQ multiplex PCR, and TCRdb holds only the in-frame ones, with some missing. The table includes 75,000 or so clones, roughly 85% detected once. Sequencing was done on a sample of peripheral blood. All receptors derive from a woman older than 75 with acute or convalescent COVID-19.

This chain joins TRBV24-1 and TRBJ2-3, with TRBD2 matching 8 bases. This CDR3 is 16 amino acids long. Per the germline V gene, CDR1 is KGHDR and CDR2 is SFDVKD. The ends lost 4 bases at V and 4 bases at J; junction bases unmatched: 9. CDR3 sequence: CATSDPGTSKSDTQYF. The CDR3 nucleotides are TGTGCCACCAGTGACCCCGGGACTAGTAAATCAGATACGCAGTATTTT.

This sequence joins TRBV24-1 and TRBJ2-3; the match to TRBD2 covers 7 bases. This CDR3 is 16 amino acids long. The germline CDR1 and CDR2 sequences are KGHDR and SFDVKD. V shed 4 bases and J 2 bases; nucleotides not matched to a gene: 8. Here the CDR3 DNA reads TGTGCCACCAGTGACCCCAGCGGGACCCACACAGATACGCAGTATTTT. It codes for CATSDPSGTHTDTQYF.

The genes are TRBV4-1 and TRBJ1-4; TRBD1 agrees at 9 bases. The CDR3 length is 22 residues. Germline trimming cut 4 bases from V and 0 bases from J; bases unmatched to any gene: 21. The V gene's germline CDR1 is MGHRA and CDR2 YSYEKL. The CDR3 here is CASSLRWGSLDRGHATNEKLFF. The CDR3 DNA reads as TGCGCCAGCAGCCTCAGATGGGGTTCCCTGGACAGGGGCCATGCAACTAATGAAAAACTGTTTTTT.

This clone was counted between two and nine times. This rearrangement joins TRBV11-2 to TRBJ2-1; D might be TRBD2 (5 bases). Germline CDR1 SGHAT, CDR2 FQNNGV. The CDR3 extends over 15 amino acids. V shed 2 bases and J shed 3 bases, with 11 bases lying between them. The CDR3 region is CASSLQRRLYNEQFF. The CDR3 DNA sequence: TGTGCCAGCAGCTTACAGCGGCGACTCTACAATGAGCAGTTCTTC.

The chain employs TRBV5-6 and TRBJ2-1; D gene unclear. Between the trimmed V and J ends, which lost 0 bases and 0 bases, there was a span of 10 bases. This CDR3 has 16 amino acids. CDR1 and CDR2 from the germline V gene are SGHDT and YYEEEE. For the CDR3, the DNA is TGTGCCAGCAGCTTGGTCACAGCAAGCTCCTACAATGAGCAGTTCTTC. Its protein is CASSLVTASSYNEQFF. Drawing the rest from reference TRBV5-6 and TRBJ2-1, the complete variable domain is DAGVTQSPTHLIKTRGQQVTLRCSPKSGHDTVSWYQQALGQGPQFIFQYYEEEERQRGNFPDRFSGHQFPNYSSELNVNALLLGDSALYLCASSLVTASSYNEQFFGPGTRLTVL.

This clone was recorded a few times. The V gene is TRBV12-3 or TRBV12-4, the J gene TRBJ1-1, with a weak D call TRBD1 (5 bases). This CDR3 spans 13 amino acids. V gave up 0 bases and J gave up 7 bases, with 9 bases separating them. CDR3 sequence (DNA): TGTGCCAGCAGTTTAGCGACCGACAGTGAAGCTTTCTTT. It codes for CASSLATDSEAFF.

The chain combines TRBV12-3 or TRBV12-4 with TRBJ1-5; 8 bases line up with TRBD1. The CDR3 length is 13 residues. The V gene end was trimmed by 5 bases and the J gene end by 8 bases; junction bases not matched to a gene: 5. This CDR3 reads CASSRTGREPQHF. In DNA form, the CDR3 reads TGTGCCAGCAGTAGGACAGGGCGGGAGCCCCAGCATTTT.

The chain employs TRBV4-1 and TRBJ2-1; 9 nucleotides agree with TRBD2. V was clipped by 1 base and J by 9 bases; unmatched bases: 7. The germline CDR1 and CDR2 sequences are MGHRA and YSYEKL. CDR3 size: 15 residues. For the CDR3, the DNA is TGCGCCAGCAGCCAAGGGGGCGGGAGGGCCAGTGAGCAGTTCTTC. Protein sequence: CASSQGGGRASEQFF.